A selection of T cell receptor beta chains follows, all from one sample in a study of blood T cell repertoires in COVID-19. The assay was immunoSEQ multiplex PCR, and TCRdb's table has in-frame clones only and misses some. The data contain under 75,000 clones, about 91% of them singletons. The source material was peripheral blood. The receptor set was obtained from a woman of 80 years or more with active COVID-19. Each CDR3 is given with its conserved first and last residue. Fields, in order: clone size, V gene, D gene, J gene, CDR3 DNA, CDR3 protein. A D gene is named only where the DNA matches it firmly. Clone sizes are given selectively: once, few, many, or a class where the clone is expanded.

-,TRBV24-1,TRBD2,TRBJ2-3,TGTGCCACCAGTCGGGGCGGGGGGAGAATAGATACGCAGTATTTT,CATSRGGGRIDTQYF
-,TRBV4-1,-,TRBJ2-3,TGCGCCAGCAGCCGCTCAGGGGTGTTTGGCACAGATACGCAGTATTTT,CASSRSGVFGTDTQYF
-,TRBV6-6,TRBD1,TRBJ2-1,TGTGCCAGCAGGGGACAGGGGGGCGGGAATGAGCAGTTCTTC,CASRGQGGGNEQFF
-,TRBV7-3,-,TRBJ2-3,TGTGCCAGCAGCTTATTTGGGACTCTCAACACAGATACGCAGTATTTT,CASSLFGTLNTDTQYF
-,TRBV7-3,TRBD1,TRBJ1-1,TGTGCCAGCAGCCCTCAGGGGGCCAACACTGAAGCTTTCTTT,CASSPQGANTEAFF
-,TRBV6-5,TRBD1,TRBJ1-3,TGTGCCACAAGACCGGGACAGAACTCTGGAAACACCATATATTTT,CATRPGQNSGNTIYF
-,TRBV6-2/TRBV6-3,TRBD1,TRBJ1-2,TGTGCCAGCAGCCGACCAGACAGGGGCTATGGCTACACCTTC,CASSRPDRGYGYTF
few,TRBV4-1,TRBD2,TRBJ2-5,TGCGCCAGCAGCAGGACCGGGACTAGTCAAGAGACCCAGTACTTC,CASSRTGTSQETQYF
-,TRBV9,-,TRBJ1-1,TGTGCCAGCAGCGTAGAACAGGGGAACACTGAAGCTTTCTTT,CASSVEQGNTEAFF
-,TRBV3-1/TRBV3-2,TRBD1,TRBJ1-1,TGTGCCAGCAGCCCCGACAGGGCCTCTGAAGCTTTCTTT,CASSPDRASEAFF
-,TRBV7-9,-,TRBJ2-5,TGTGCCAGCAGCCAGGATTGGGAGACCCAGTACTTC,CASSQDWETQYF
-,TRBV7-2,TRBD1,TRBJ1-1,TGTGCCAGCAGCTTAGGGTCAGGGGGCGGAGTAACTGAAGCTTTCTTT,CASSLGSGGGVTEAFF
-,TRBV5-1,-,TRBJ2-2,TGCGCCAGCAGCTTGGTCGGCACAGGCGCCGGGGAGCTGTTTTTT,CASSLVGTGAGELFF
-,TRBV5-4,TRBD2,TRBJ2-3,TGTGCCAGCAGCTCCCTAGCGGGGAGTAGCACAGATACGCAGTATTTT,CASSSLAGSSTDTQYF
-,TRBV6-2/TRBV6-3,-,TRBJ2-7,TGTGCCAGCAGCCGGTGGGGGCCGACCTACGAGCAGTACTTC,CASSRWGPTYEQYF
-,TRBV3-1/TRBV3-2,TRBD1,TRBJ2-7,TGTGCCAGCAGCCCGACAGGGGCATACGAGCAGTACTTC,CASSPTGAYEQYF
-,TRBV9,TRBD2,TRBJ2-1,TGTGCCAGCAGCTTGTCGGGACTAGCGGAGTATAATGAGCAGTTCTTC,CASSLSGLAEYNEQFF
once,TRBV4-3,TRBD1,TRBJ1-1,TGCGCCAGCAGCCAGGATCTGACAGGGGAGAGGAACACTGAAGCTTTCTTT,CASSQDLTGERNTEAFF
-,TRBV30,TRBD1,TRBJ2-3,TGTGCCTGGATCCCCGGGGGACAGGGAATAGATACGCAGTATTTT,CAWIPGGQGIDTQYF
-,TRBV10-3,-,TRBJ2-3,TGTGCCATCAGTGACGGTGGGGGGGCCGGGACAGATACGCAGTATTTT,CAISDGGGAGTDTQYF
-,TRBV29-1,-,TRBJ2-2,TGCAGCGTTGAAATAGCTGGTACCGGGGAGCTGTTTTTT,CSVEIAGTGELFF
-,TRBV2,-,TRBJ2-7,TGTGCCAGCAATTCCGGACAGACCTCCTACGAGCAGTACTTC,CASNSGQTSYEQYF
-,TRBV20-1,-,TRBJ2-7,TGCAGTGCTAGCTCCGGCTACGAGCAGTACTTC,CSASSGYEQYF
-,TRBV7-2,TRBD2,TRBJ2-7,TGTGCCAGCAGGTCTAGCGGGGGTGGCGACGAGCAGTACTTC,CASRSSGGGDEQYF
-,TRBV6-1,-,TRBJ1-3,TGTGCCAGCAGTGAAGGGAAGGGGGCTGGAAACACCATATATTTT,CASSEGKGAGNTIYF
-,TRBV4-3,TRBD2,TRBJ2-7,TGCGCCAGCAGCCAAGATCTGAGCGGGGGCGGCTACGAGCAGTACTTC,CASSQDLSGGGYEQYF
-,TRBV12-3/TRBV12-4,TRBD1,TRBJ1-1,TGTGCCAGTGACAGGGGTACGAACACTGAAGCTTTCTTT,CASDRGTNTEAFF
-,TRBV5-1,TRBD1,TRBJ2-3,TGCGCCAGCAGTGAACAGGGGCCTCACCGTTCTAGCACAGATACGCAGTATTTT,CASSEQGPHRSSTDTQYF
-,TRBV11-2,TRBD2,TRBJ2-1,TGTGCCAGCAGCAGACTAGCGGGGACTCTTTACAATGAGCAGTTCTTC,CASSRLAGTLYNEQFF
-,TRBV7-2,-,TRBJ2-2,TGTGCCAGCAGCTGGGGGGGCGTCGGCACCGGGGAGCTGTTTTTT,CASSWGGVGTGELFF
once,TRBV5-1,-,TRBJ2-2,TGCGCCAGCAGCTTAATTGGCAACACCGGGGAGCTGTTTTTT,CASSLIGNTGELFF
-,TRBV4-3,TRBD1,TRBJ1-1,TGCGCCAGCAGCCAAGATCTTGGGACAGGGGGAGCTTTCTTT,CASSQDLGTGGAFF
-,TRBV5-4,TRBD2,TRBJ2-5,TGTGCCAGCAGCTCGACTAGCGGGGGTCAAGAGACCCAGTACTTC,CASSSTSGGQETQYF
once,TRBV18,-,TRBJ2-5,TGTGCCAGCTCACCACCGCCCAGCGGCGAAGAGACCCAGTACTTC,CASSPPPSGEETQYF
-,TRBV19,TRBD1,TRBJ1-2,TGTGCCAGTAGTATCCTCCCGGGACAGGGGAACTATGGCTACACCTTC,CASSILPGQGNYGYTF
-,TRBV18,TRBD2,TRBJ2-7,TGTGCCAGCTCACCTATGGGACTAGCGGCCTACGAGCAGTACTTC,CASSPMGLAAYEQYF
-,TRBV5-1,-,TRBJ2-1,TGCGCCAGCAGCCATGAACCGGAGGGTGAGCAGTTCTTC,CASSHEPEGEQFF
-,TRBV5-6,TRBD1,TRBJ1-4,TGTGCCAGCAGCAAAACAGGGGCAACTAATGAAAAACTGTTTTTT,CASSKTGATNEKLFF
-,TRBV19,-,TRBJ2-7,TGTGCCAGTATGCCTCCAGGGTCCTACGAGCAGTACTTC,CASMPPGSYEQYF
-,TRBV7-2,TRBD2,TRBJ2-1,TGTGCCAGCAGCTTAAGGCCTAGGGCTAGCGGGGGCAATGAGCAGTTCTTC,CASSLRPRASGGNEQFF
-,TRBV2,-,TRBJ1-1,TGTGCCAGCAGCCGCGACATTTACACTGAAGCTTTCTTT,CASSRDIYTEAFF
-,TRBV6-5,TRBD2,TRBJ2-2,TGTGCCAGCAGTTGGACTAGCGGGGGGGCAGGCGGGGAGCTGTTTTTT,CASSWTSGGAGGELFF
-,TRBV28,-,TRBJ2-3,TGTGCCAGCAGTTTGCCCCTAGGGGCGGGGACAGATACGCAGTATTTT,CASSLPLGAGTDTQYF
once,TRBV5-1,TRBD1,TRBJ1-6,TGCGCCAGCAGCTTATCCGGGACAGTAAATTCACCCCTCCACTTT,CASSLSGTVNSPLHF
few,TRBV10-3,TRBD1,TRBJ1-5,TGTGCCATCGGGAAAACAGGGGCAAACAATCAGCCCCAGCATTTT,CAIGKTGANNQPQHF